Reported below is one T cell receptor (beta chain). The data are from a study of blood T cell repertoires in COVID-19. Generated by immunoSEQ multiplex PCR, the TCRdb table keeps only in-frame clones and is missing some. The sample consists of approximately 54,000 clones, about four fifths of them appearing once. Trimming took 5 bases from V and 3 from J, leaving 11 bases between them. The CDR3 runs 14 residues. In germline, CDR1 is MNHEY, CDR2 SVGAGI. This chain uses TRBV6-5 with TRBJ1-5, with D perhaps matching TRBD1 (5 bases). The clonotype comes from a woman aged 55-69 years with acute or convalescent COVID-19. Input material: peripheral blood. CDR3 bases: TGTGCCAGCAGTCGCGACAGCTCCAATCAGCCCCAGCATTTT. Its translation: CASSRDSSNQPQHF.